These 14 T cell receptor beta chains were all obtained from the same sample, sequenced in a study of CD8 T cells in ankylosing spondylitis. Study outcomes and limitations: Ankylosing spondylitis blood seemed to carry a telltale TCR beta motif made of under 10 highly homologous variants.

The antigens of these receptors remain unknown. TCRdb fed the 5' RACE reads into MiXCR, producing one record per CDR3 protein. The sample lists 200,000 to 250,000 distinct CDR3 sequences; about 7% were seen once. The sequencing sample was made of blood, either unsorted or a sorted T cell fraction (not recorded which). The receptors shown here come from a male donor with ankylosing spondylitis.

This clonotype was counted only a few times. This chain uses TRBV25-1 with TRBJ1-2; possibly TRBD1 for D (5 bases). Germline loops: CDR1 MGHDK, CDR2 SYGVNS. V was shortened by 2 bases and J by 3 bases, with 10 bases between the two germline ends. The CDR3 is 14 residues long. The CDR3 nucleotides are TGTGCCAGCAGTGAACCCAGGGATCACTATGGCTACACCTTC. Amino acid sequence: CASSEPRDHYGYTF.

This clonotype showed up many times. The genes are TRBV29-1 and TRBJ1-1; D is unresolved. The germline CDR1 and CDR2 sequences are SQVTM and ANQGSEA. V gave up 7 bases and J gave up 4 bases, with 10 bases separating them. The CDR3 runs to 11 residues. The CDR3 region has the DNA TGCAGCGCATCCTCGCTCACTGAAGCTTTCTTT. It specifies CSASSLTEAFF.

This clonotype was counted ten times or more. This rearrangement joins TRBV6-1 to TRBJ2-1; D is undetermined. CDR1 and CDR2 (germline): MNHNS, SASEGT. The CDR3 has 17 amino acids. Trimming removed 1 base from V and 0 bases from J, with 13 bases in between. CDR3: CASSEDGELISYNEQFF. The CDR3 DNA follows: TGTGCCAGCAGTGAAGATGGGGAACTGATCTCCTACAATGAGCAGTTCTTC.

CDR3 in amino acids: CSVDDGELFF. The DNA for the CDR3 is TGCAGCGTTGATGACGGGGAGCTGTTTTTT. The V gene is TRBV29-1, the J gene TRBJ2-2; D unclear. Germline V gives CDR1 SQVTM, CDR2 ANQGSEA. Trimming stripped 3 bases from V and 7 bases from J, with 3 bases between. CDR3 size: 10 residues.

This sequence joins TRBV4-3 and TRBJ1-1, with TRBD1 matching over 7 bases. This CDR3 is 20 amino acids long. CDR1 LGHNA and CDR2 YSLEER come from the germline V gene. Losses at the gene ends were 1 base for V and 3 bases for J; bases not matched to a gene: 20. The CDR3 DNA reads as TGCGCCAGCAGCCAAGCCCCACCGGGACAGTCTTGGGGGGTTGACACTGAAGCTTTCTTT. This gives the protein CASSQAPPGQSWGVDTEAFF.

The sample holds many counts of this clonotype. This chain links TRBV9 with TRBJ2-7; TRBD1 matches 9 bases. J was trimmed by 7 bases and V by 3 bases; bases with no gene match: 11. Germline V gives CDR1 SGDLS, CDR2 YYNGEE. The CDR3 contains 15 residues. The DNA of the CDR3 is TGTGCCAGCAGCGGCGGGACAGGGAGTCGGGTTGAGCAGTACTTC. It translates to CASSGGTGSRVEQYF.

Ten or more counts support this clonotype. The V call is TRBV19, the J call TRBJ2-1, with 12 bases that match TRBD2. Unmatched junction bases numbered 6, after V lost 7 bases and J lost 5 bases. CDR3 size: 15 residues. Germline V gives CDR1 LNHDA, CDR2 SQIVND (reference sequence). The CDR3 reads CASNELAGGNNEQFF. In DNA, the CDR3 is TGTGCCAGTAACGAACTAGCGGGAGGAAACAATGAGCAGTTCTTC. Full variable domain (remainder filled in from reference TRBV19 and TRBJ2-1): DGGITQSPKYLFRKEGQNVTLSCEQNLNHDAMYWYRQDPGQGLRLIYYSQIVNDFQKGDIAEGYSVSREKKESFPLTVTSAQKNPTAFYLCASNELAGGNNEQFFGPGTRLTVL.

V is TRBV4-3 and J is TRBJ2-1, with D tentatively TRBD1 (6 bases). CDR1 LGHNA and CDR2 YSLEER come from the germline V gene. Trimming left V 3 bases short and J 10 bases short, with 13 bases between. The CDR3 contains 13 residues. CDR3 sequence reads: CASSQVGQREQFF. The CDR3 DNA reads TGCGCCAGCAGCCAGGTAGGACAGAGAGAGCAGTTCTTC.

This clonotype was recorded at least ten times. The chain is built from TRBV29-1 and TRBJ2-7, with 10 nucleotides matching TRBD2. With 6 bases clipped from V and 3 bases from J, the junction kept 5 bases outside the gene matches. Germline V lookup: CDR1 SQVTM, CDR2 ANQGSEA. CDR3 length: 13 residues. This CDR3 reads CSVLAGTNYEQYF. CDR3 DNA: TGCAGCGTACTAGCGGGAACGAACTACGAGCAGTACTTC.

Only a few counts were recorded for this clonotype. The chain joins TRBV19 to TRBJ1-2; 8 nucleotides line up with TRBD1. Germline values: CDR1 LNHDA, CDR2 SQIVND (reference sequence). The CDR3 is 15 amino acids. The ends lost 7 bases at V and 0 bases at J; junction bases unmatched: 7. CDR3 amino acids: CASTMGTGANYGYTF. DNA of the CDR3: TGTGCCAGTACCATGGGGACAGGAGCTAACTATGGCTACACCTTC.

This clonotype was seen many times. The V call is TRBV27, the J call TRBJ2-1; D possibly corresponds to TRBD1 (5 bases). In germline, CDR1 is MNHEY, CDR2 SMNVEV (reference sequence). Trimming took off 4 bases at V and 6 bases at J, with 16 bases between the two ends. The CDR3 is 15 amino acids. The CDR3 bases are TGTGCCAGCAGTTGGGTTAAGGGGAATTCCAATGAGCAGTTCTTC. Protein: CASSWVKGNSNEQFF.

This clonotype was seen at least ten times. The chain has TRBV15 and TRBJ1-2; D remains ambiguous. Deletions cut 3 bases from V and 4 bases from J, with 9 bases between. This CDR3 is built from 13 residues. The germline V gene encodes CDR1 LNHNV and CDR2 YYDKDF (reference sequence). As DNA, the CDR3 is TGTGCCACCAGCAGTGGACTGAGCTATGGCTACACCTTC. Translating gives CATSSGLSYGYTF.

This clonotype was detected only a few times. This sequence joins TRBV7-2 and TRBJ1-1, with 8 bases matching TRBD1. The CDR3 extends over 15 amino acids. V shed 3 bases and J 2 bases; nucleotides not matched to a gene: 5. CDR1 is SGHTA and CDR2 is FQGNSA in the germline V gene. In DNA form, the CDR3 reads TGTGCCAGCAGCTTCGGGACAGGTATAAACACTGAAGCTTTCTTT. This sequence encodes CASSFGTGINTEAFF.

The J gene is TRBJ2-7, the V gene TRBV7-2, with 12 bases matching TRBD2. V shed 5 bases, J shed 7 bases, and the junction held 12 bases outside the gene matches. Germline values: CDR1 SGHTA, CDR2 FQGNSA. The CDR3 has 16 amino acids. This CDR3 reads CASSPGLAGPRTEQYF. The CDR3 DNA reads TGTGCCAGCAGCCCGGGACTAGCGGGCCCCCGAACGGAGCAGTACTTC. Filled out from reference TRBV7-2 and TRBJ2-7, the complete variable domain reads GAGVSQSPSNKVTEKGKDVELRCDPISGHTALYWYRQSLGQGLEFLIYFQGNSAPDKSGLPSDRFSAERTGGSVSTLTIQRTQQEDSAVYLCASSPGLAGPRTEQYFGPGTRLTVT.